What follows are 26 T cell receptor beta chains derived from one specimen sequenced in a study of T cell responses to AZD1222 COVID-19 vaccine. Assay used: immunoSEQ multiplex PCR; TCRdb lists only in-frame clones, some missing. Among 50,000 or so clones, about 90% were seen once, and the ten largest hold around 15%. The sequencing used peripheral blood, collected on day 0 of AZD1222 vaccination. All receptors come from an adult in good health.

This clone was seen only a few times. The V and J genes are TRBV29-1 and TRBJ1-2; 7 bases are shared with TRBD1. This CDR3 comprises 15 residues. The germline V gene encodes CDR1 SQVTM and CDR2 ANQGSEA. V lost 0 bases to trimming and J lost 6 bases; unmatched junction nucleotides: 10. The CDR3 DNA sequence: TGCAGCGTTGAAGATCGTCGAGGGGGCCGAAATGGCTACACCTTC. The encoded protein is CSVEDRRGGRNGYTF.

This chain connects TRBV11-3 to TRBJ2-5, with a possible D match to TRBD2 (5 bases). Germline V CDR1 and CDR2: SGHNT, YENEEA. The CDR3 contains 13 residues. The V end lost 1 base, the J end lost 5 bases, and 8 bases lay between the germline ends. Here the CDR3 reads CASSLVRGETQYF. The CDR3 nucleotides read TGTGCCAGCAGCTTAGTGAGAGGGGAGACCCAGTACTTC.

The V and J genes are TRBV14 and TRBJ2-6; perhaps TRBD1 as D (5 bases). Germline CDR1 and CDR2: SGHDN and FVKESK. This CDR3 comprises 20 residues. Trimming stripped 1 base from V and 0 bases from J, with 19 bases between. CDR3 in DNA: TGTGCCAGCAGCCAAGCGGTGGGTGCAGGGCTGATCTCTGGGGCCAACGTCCTGACTTTC. Translating gives CASSQAVGAGLISGANVLTF.

The chain couples TRBV5-6 to TRBJ1-2; D remains unclear. The CDR3 is 15 amino acids. Germline CDR1 SGHDT, CDR2 YYEEEE. Trimming took 3 bases from V and 3 from J, leaving 15 bases between them. The CDR3 loop reads CASSSYLRWDYGYTF. CDR3 in DNA: TGTGCCAGCAGCTCGTATCTCCGGTGGGACTATGGCTACACCTTC.

The V and J genes are TRBV24-1 and TRBJ2-7; the D gene is possibly TRBD1 (5 bases). The length of the CDR3 is 14 residues. Deletions cut 3 bases from V and 3 bases from J, with 11 bases between. CDR1 is KGHDR, CDR2 SFDVKD, per germline. The chain's CDR3 is CATSDGAGYYEQYF. The CDR3 DNA sequence: TGTGCCACCAGTGATGGGGCAGGGTACTACGAGCAGTACTTC.

The CDR3 spells CASSQTLGGKNEKLFF. The CDR3 DNA sequence: TGTGCCAGCAGCCAAACCCTGGGGGGGAAAAATGAAAAACTGTTTTTT. V usage is TRBV3-1 (or the pseudogene TRBV3-2) and J usage is TRBJ1-4; D might be TRBD1 (5 bases). Germline CDR1 reads LGHDT; CDR2 reads YNNKEL (reference sequence). The CDR3 has 16 amino acids. V lost 2 bases, J lost 5 bases, and 15 bases lay in between.

This chain connects TRBV19 to TRBJ1-5; TRBD1 matches 10 bases. J was trimmed by 2 bases and V by 3 bases; bases with no gene match: 1. The CDR3 length is 15 residues. Germline CDR1 reads LNHDA; CDR2 reads SQIVND (reference sequence). The CDR3 DNA is TGTGCCAGTAGTATGGACAGGGGGGGCAATCAGCCCCAGCATTTT. Its translation: CASSMDRGGNQPQHF.

CDR3 protein: CASSYGNTIYF. In DNA, the CDR3 is TGTGCCAGCAGTTACGGAAACACCATATATTTT. This chain uses TRBV6-5 with TRBJ1-3; no definite D call. This CDR3 region has 11 residues. V lost 2 bases, J lost 4 bases, and 0 bases lay in between. CDR1 and CDR2 (germline): MNHEY, SVGAGI.

The chain links TRBV3-1 (or the pseudogene TRBV3-2) to TRBJ1-1; D uncertain. With 2 bases removed from V and 1 base from J, the gap between germline ends came to 11 bases. Germline loops: CDR1 LGHDT, CDR2 YNNKEL (reference sequence). CDR3 size: 15 residues. The CDR3 here is CASSQYQGGNTEAFF. The CDR3 bases are TGTGCCAGCAGCCAATACCAAGGCGGGAACACTGAAGCTTTCTTT.

This chain links TRBV3-1 (or the pseudogene TRBV3-2) with TRBJ1-2; 7 bases map to TRBD1. The length of the CDR3 is 11 residues. V lost 9 bases, J lost 6 bases, and 4 bases stayed unmatched. In germline, CDR1 is LGHDT, CDR2 YNNKEL (reference sequence). The CDR3 loop reads CASQQGNGYTF. CDR3 in DNA: TGTGCCAGTCAACAGGGGAATGGCTACACCTTC.

The sample holds one count of this clone. The genes are TRBV7-9 and TRBJ2-7, with D possibly TRBD1 on 6 matching bases. The CDR3 sequence is 14 residues long. Germline V gene lookup returns CDR1 SEHNR and CDR2 FQNEAQ (reference sequence). Between the trimmed V and J ends, which lost 4 bases and 2 bases, there was a span of 12 bases. The CDR3 nucleotides read TGTGCCAGCAGCTACGAAGACAGGCCCTACGAGCAGTACTTC. This encodes CASSYEDRPYEQYF.

The rearrangement joins TRBV28 to TRBJ1-2, with 8 bases fitting TRBD1. V lost 2 bases to trimming and J lost 7 bases; unmatched junction nucleotides: 9. The CDR3 is made up of 15 amino acids. CDR1 and CDR2 (germline): MDHEN, SYDVKM. The CDR3 loop reads CASSLMVAGGGGYTF. The CDR3 DNA is TGTGCCAGCAGTTTAATGGTTGCAGGGGGCGGTGGCTACACCTTC.

The rearrangement joins TRBV13 to TRBJ2-7; D might be TRBD1 (5 bases). Germline V CDR1 and CDR2: PRHDT, FYEKMQ (reference sequence). There are 16 residues in the CDR3. Trimming shortened V by 4 bases and J by 5 bases, and 21 bases separated the two germline ends. The CDR3 protein is CASSSRIAPRADEQYF. The DNA for the CDR3 is TGTGCCAGCAGCTCCCGAATAGCCCCCAGGGCGGACGAGCAGTACTTC.

The chain combines TRBV11-2 with TRBJ2-4; 8 bases match TRBD2. Germline CDR1 reads SGHAT; CDR2 reads FQNNGV. This CDR3 contains 16 residues. Trimming took 2 bases from V and 6 from J; bases not matched to a gene: 9. The CDR3 reads CASSLTAGGGGNIQYF. The CDR3 DNA is TGTGCCAGCAGCTTAACGGCGGGAGGTGGGGGAAACATTCAGTACTTC.

J is TRBJ1-2 and V is TRBV9; D gene ambiguous. Germline V CDR1 and CDR2: SGDLS, YYNGEE. Trimming cost V 0 bases and J 4 bases, with 10 bases left between them. This CDR3 has 14 amino acids. CDR3 residues: CASSVDNTVYGYTF. The CDR3 coding sequence is TGTGCCAGCAGCGTAGATAACACCGTCTATGGCTACACCTTC.

V is TRBV19 and J is TRBJ2-2, with 11 bases fitting TRBD2. The junction had 12 bases not matched to a gene; V was cut back by 3 bases and J by 6 bases. The CDR3 runs 18 residues. Germline V gene lookup returns CDR1 LNHDA and CDR2 SQIVND (reference sequence). CDR3 bases: TGTGCCAGTAGTATTGGTAGCGGGAGGGCCGGGTTCTCCGGGGAGCTGTTTTTT. Amino acid sequence: CASSIGSGRAGFSGELFF.

The chain is built from TRBV29-1 and TRBJ2-7, with D possibly called TRBD1 or TRBD2 (5 bases each). CDR1 and CDR2 (germline): SQVTM, ANQGSEA. The CDR3 covers 14 residues. V was pared by 7 bases and J by 3 bases, with 19 bases between. This chain's CDR3 is CSASGTEDFYEQYF. CDR3 sequence (DNA): TGCAGCGCTTCCGGGACCGAGGACTTCTACGAGCAGTACTTC.

The DNA of the CDR3 is TGTGCCAGCATTGGGTTTACAACAGGAGCTTTCTTT. This gives the protein CASIGFTTGAFF. This chain links TRBV6-5 with TRBJ1-1, with D possibly being TRBD1 (5 bases). Trimming pared 7 bases from V and 10 bases from J, leaving 16 bases between. From germline, CDR1 is MNHEY and CDR2 SVGAGI. This CDR3 is built from 12 residues.

This clone was picked up one time. The chain has TRBV25-1 and TRBJ1-1; D ambiguous. Trimming shortened V by 7 bases and J by 5 bases, and 11 bases separated the two germline ends. CDR1 and CDR2 (germline): MGHDK, SYGVNS. CDR3 length: 12 residues. This CDR3 reads CASTTGDTEAFF. As DNA, the CDR3 is TGTGCCAGCACAACCGGTGATACTGAAGCTTTCTTT.

This chain links TRBV19 with TRBJ2-1; 8 bases fit TRBD2. Germline CDR1 reads LNHDA; CDR2 reads SQIVND (reference sequence). CDR3 length: 17 amino acids. Trimming cost V 7 bases and J 0 bases; bases outside gene matches: 11. This chain's CDR3 is CASIPGSGSLSYNEQFF. The DNA for the CDR3 is TGTGCCAGTATTCCAGGGAGCGGGAGCCTCTCCTACAATGAGCAGTTCTTC.

The chain joins TRBV5-1 to TRBJ2-3; D is possibly TRBD2 (5 bases). Germline V gene data show CDR1 as SGHRS and CDR2 as YFSETQ. Trimming took 0 bases from V and 4 from J, leaving 15 bases between them. The CDR3 totals 16 residues. CDR3 sequence reads: CASSLAADGLADTQYF. The CDR3 region has the DNA TGCGCCAGCAGCTTGGCCGCGGACGGACTTGCAGATACGCAGTATTTT.

The chain links TRBV2 to TRBJ2-5; tentatively, D is TRBD2 (5 bases). The CDR3 runs 14 residues. Germline V gives CDR1 SNHLY, CDR2 FYNNEI. V was clipped by 9 bases and J by 5 bases, with 19 bases between them. The CDR3 spells CASNRLRADETQYF. The CDR3 coding sequence is TGTGCCAGTAACCGGTTGAGGGCGGATGAGACCCAGTACTTC.

The genes are TRBV5-5 and TRBJ1-5; tentatively, D is TRBD1 (6 bases). CDR1 SGHKS and CDR2 YYEKEE come from the germline V gene (reference sequence). The CDR3 length is 13 residues. V was shortened by 0 bases and J by 5 bases, with 6 bases between the two germline ends. CDR3: CASSLAGDQPQHF. The CDR3 DNA reads TGTGCCAGCAGCTTGGCAGGGGATCAGCCCCAGCATTTT.

This chain uses TRBV29-1 with TRBJ2-3, with 10 positions matching TRBD2. The CDR3 consists of 17 residues. Trimming at V came to 7 bases and at J to 3 bases, leaving 16 bases not matched to a gene. In germline, CDR1 is SQVTM, CDR2 ANQGSEA. The CDR3 protein is CSATRRTSGTWTDTQYF. The DNA of the CDR3 is TGCAGCGCCACCCGCCGCACTAGCGGGACATGGACAGATACGCAGTATTTT.

This clone was observed a few times. This chain joins TRBV27 and TRBJ1-1; D is unresolved. From germline, CDR1 is MNHEY and CDR2 SMNVEV (reference sequence). V lost 8 bases, J lost 5 bases, and 9 bases lay in between. The CDR3 contains 11 residues. Here the CDR3 DNA reads TGTGCCAGCCGCTTGGGTACTGAAGCTTTCTTT. It codes for CASRLGTEAFF.

The chain combines TRBV19 with TRBJ2-1; tentatively, D is TRBD2 (5 bases). The CDR3 runs to 15 residues. The germline V and J ends were trimmed by 4 bases and 0 bases, with 10 bases remaining between them. The germline V gene has CDR1 LNHDA and CDR2 SQIVND (reference sequence). This CDR3 is CASSRTYNSYNEQFF. The CDR3 nucleotides are TGTGCCAGTAGTAGGACTTACAACTCCTACAATGAGCAGTTCTTC.